The following is a T cell receptor (beta chain) sequence with its context. The sample belongs to a study of blood T cell repertoires in COVID-19. This CDR3 is 14 amino acids long. Trimming left V 3 bases short and J 3 bases short, with 8 bases between. Per the germline V gene, CDR1 is ENHRY and CDR2 is SYGVKD. TCRdb's table, derived via immunoSEQ multiplex PCR, lists solely in-frame clones and lacks some. Of a few hundred thousand clones detected, around 90% appear once; the ten largest clones hold nearly 6.5%. The receptor's source is a man aged 18-30 years who had recovered from COVID-19. The chain joins TRBV10-3 to TRBJ2-2, with D maybe TRBD1 (5 bases). Material for sequencing was peripheral blood. CDR3 sequence: CAISDRQHTGELFF. In nucleotides, the CDR3 is TGTGCCATCAGTGACCGACAGCACACCGGGGAGCTGTTTTTT.